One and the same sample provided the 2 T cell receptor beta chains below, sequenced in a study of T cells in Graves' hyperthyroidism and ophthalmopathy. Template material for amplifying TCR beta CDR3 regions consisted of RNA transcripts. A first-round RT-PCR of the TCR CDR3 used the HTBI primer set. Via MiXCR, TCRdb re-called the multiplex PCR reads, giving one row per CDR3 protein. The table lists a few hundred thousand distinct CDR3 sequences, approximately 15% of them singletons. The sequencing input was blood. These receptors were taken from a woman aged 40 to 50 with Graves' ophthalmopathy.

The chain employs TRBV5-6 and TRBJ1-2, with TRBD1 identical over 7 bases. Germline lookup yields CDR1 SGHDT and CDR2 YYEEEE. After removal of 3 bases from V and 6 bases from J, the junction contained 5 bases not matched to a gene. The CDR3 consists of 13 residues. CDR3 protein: CASSSGQFDGYTF. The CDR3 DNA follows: TGTGCCAGCAGCTCGGGACAGTTCGATGGCTACACCTTC.

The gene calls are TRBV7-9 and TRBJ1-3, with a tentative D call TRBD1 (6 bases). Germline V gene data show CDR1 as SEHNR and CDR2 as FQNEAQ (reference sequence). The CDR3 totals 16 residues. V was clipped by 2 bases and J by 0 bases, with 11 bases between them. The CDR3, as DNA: TGTGCCAGCAGCTTATTAGGGGGAAGCTCTGGAAACACCATATATTTT. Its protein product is CASSLLGGSSGNTIYF.